Shown below are 31 T cell receptor beta chains from a single sample sequenced in a study of response to subunit inactivated influenza vaccine. TCRdb reanalysed the RT-PCR reads using MiXCR and keeps one entry per CDR3 protein. The sample lists about 700,000 distinct CDR3 sequences, 15% to 19% occurring once. Sample: PBMCs from blood, taken 11 to 12 days after vaccination. The receptors here all came from a middle-aged man who received an inactivated influenza vaccine.

This clonotype was recorded many times. CDR3 amino acids: CASSVGLADLNEQFF. CDR3 sequence (DNA): TGTGCCAGCAGCGTCGGACTAGCGGACCTCAATGAGCAGTTCTTC. The chain links TRBV11-2 to TRBJ2-1, with 10 positions matching TRBD2. This CDR3 comprises 15 residues. The germline CDR1 and CDR2 sequences are SGHAT and FQNNGV. V shed 5 bases and J 6 bases; nucleotides not matched to a gene: 7.

This clonotype was observed a few times. The chain uses TRBV10-3 and TRBJ2-1; 7 bases map to TRBD1. CDR1 is ENHRY and CDR2 is SYGVKD in the germline V gene. The CDR3 totals 17 residues. Trimming cost V 0 bases and J 3 bases; bases outside gene matches: 8. Here the CDR3 reads CAISESIEGTDYNEQFF. The CDR3 DNA sequence: TGTGCCATCAGTGAGTCGATTGAAGGGACAGACTACAATGAGCAGTTCTTC.

J is TRBJ2-5 and V is TRBV5-1, with D perhaps TRBD2 (5 bases). Germline lookup yields CDR1 SGHRS and CDR2 YFSETQ. The CDR3 spans 15 residues. V was cut by 0 bases and J by 5 bases, with 14 bases left in between. The CDR3, as DNA: TGCGCCAGCAGCTTGGAGTGGACTCAGGTGGAGACCCAGTACTTC. Its translation: CASSLEWTQVETQYF.

This clonotype was recorded a few times. The chain has TRBV12-3 or TRBV12-4 and TRBJ2-7; possibly TRBD1 or TRBD2 for D (6 bases each). This CDR3 contains 14 residues. Trimming cost V 3 bases and J 6 bases, with 15 bases left between them. CDR3 amino acids: CASSLVRTAGEQYF. The CDR3 DNA is TGTGCCAGCAGTTTGGTAAGGACAGCGGGCGAGCAGTACTTC.

This clonotype came up a few times. V usage is TRBV30 and J usage is TRBJ2-3; possibly TRBD1 for D (5 bases). The CDR3 has 14 amino acids. With 0 bases removed from V and 4 bases from J, the gap between germline ends came to 11 bases. Germline V lookup: CDR1 GTSNPN, CDR2 SVGIG (reference sequence). CDR3 nucleotide sequence: TGTGCCTGGAGTGTCGGGCAGGGCCCAGATACGCAGTATTTT. Encoded protein: CAWSVGQGPDTQYF.

The gene calls are TRBV11-2 and TRBJ2-5; D is perhaps TRBD1 (6 bases). From germline, CDR1 is SGHAT and CDR2 FQNNGV. This CDR3 is 17 amino acids long. Between the trimmed V and J ends, which lost 3 bases and 1 base, there was a span of 18 bases. The CDR3 bases are TGTGCCAGCAGCTTTCGAGGGGGAGCAGGCGGCCAAGAGACCCAGTACTTC. Translation gives CASSFRGGAGGQETQYF.

Only a few counts were recorded for this clonotype. V gene TRBV28 combines with J gene TRBJ2-1; D is uncertain. The V gene's germline CDR1 is MDHEN and CDR2 SYDVKM. Trimming removed 2 bases from V and 8 bases from J, with 10 bases in between. The CDR3 spans 13 residues. This CDR3 is CASSLGMLDEQFF. CDR3 in DNA: TGTGCCAGCAGTTTAGGCATGCTCGATGAGCAGTTCTTC.

This chain connects TRBV21-1 to TRBJ2-3; the table's D call, TRBD2, was not checked against the DNA. TRBV21-1 is a recognized pseudogene. This CDR3 is built from 14 residues. The CDR3 region is CASSTLVRTDTQYF. The CDR3 DNA sequence: TGTGCCAGCAGCACACTAGTACGCACAGATACGCAGTATTTT.

Only a few counts were recorded for this clonotype. The rearrangement uses TRBV5-1 and TRBJ1-4, with 11 bases fitting TRBD1. Germline CDR1 is SGHRS and CDR2 is YFSETQ. V lost 4 bases, J lost 8 bases, and 7 bases stayed unmatched. This CDR3 contains 15 residues. The CDR3 region is CASSPGDRGREKLFF. DNA of the CDR3: TGCGCCAGCAGCCCCGGGGACAGGGGGAGAGAAAAACTGTTTTTT.

At least ten counts were recorded for this clonotype. The chain joins TRBV20-1 to TRBJ2-3; D gene unclear. The CDR3 loop spans 13 amino acids. CDR1 and CDR2 from the germline V gene are DFQATT and SNEGSKA (reference sequence). The V end was cut by 6 bases, the J end by 0 bases, with 10 bases between. CDR3 coding DNA: TGCAGTGCCTCATGGGCTAGCACAGATACGCAGTATTTT. It is translated as CSASWASTDTQYF.

This clonotype was counted many times. The CDR3, as DNA: TGTGCCAGCAGCTCTCTAGCGGGGGCCTACAATGAGCAGTTCTTC. This codes for CASSSLAGAYNEQFF. J is TRBJ2-1 and V is TRBV7-9; 10 bases align to TRBD2. Germline CDR1 reads SEHNR; CDR2 reads FQNEAQ (reference sequence). The trim removed 4 bases at V and 2 bases at J, leaving 2 bases unmatched. The CDR3 totals 15 residues.

The chain is built from TRBV7-2 and TRBJ1-2, with 7 nucleotides matching TRBD1. The trim removed 7 bases at V and 2 bases at J, leaving 7 bases unmatched. This CDR3 region has 14 residues. Germline lookup yields CDR1 SGHTA and CDR2 FQGNSA. The CDR3 DNA reads as TGTGCCAGCAATGACGGGACAGCGAACTATGGCTACACCTTC. Protein product: CASNDGTANYGYTF.

A word on this clonotype: The junction differs from germline at one of its ends, possibly a read error. The rearrangement links TRBV6-1 to TRBJ1-4; TRBD1 agrees at 7 bases. This CDR3 contains 16 residues. Germline CDR1 MNHNS, CDR2 SASEGT. The CDR3 region is CASSPSPTGRPEKLLF. The DNA of the CDR3 is TGTGCCAGCAGTCCCTCCCCGACAGGGAGACCAGAAAAACTGTTGTTT.

This clonotype was detected a few times. The V and J genes are TRBV25-1 and TRBJ2-5; TRBD1 might be the D (6 bases). Germline-derived CDR1 and CDR2 are MGHDK and SYGVNS. V gave up 7 bases and J gave up 3 bases, with 18 bases separating them. This CDR3 comprises 15 residues. Here the CDR3 DNA reads TGTGCCAGCAATCTGGGACAACAATTCAAAGAGACCCAGTACTTC. This sequence encodes CASNLGQQFKETQYF.

This clonotype was counted at least ten times. The chain combines TRBV29-1 with TRBJ1-2; D unresolved. Germline CDR1 SQVTM, CDR2 ANQGSEA. The CDR3 consists of 11 residues. With 2 bases removed from V and 3 bases from J, the gap between germline ends came to 4 bases. The CDR3 protein is CSVERDYGYTF. Written as DNA, the CDR3 is TGCAGCGTTGAAAGGGACTATGGCTACACCTTC.

The rearrangement links TRBV9 to TRBJ2-1, with 9 bases that match TRBD2. The V segment lost 0 bases and the J segment 0 bases; nucleotides outside the gene matches: 7. The CDR3 sequence is 18 residues long. CDR1 and CDR2 (germline): SGDLS, YYNGEE. CDR3: CASSVGRLAGSSYNEQFF. CDR3 bases: TGTGCCAGCAGCGTAGGGAGGCTAGCGGGGAGCTCCTACAATGAGCAGTTCTTC.

This clonotype was counted only a few times. The chain combines TRBV6-1 with TRBJ2-7, with 10 bases lining up with TRBD1. This CDR3 has 14 residues. The germline gives CDR1 MNHNS, CDR2 SASEGT. V lost 7 bases and J lost 2; bases outside the gene matches: 5. The CDR3 DNA reads TGTGCCAGCAAACCGGGACAGGGGCCCTACGAGCAGTACTTC. This codes for CASKPGQGPYEQYF.

This clonotype appeared a few times. This rearrangement joins TRBV6-1 to TRBJ2-3; the match to TRBD2 covers 7 bases. Trimming at V came to 7 bases and at J to 5 bases, leaving 9 bases not matched to a gene. Germline V gene sequence: CDR1 MNHNS, CDR2 SASEGT. The CDR3 runs to 14 residues. DNA of the CDR3: TGTGCCAGCACCCCCACGGGAGGTGGAGATACGCAGTATTTT. This encodes CASTPTGGGDTQYF.

The V gene is TRBV5-1, the J gene TRBJ1-1, with 8 bases aligning to TRBD1. Germline V CDR1 and CDR2: SGHRS, YFSETQ. V was clipped by 0 bases and J by 6 bases; unmatched bases: 4. This CDR3 spans 14 amino acids. The CDR3: CASSLDRGGSEAFF. The CDR3 bases are TGCGCCAGCAGCTTGGACAGGGGGGGGTCTGAAGCTTTCTTT.

The chain combines TRBV29-1 with TRBJ1-2; 7 bases agree with TRBD1. J was trimmed by 7 bases and V by 6 bases; bases with no gene match: 11. Germline V gene sequence: CDR1 SQVTM, CDR2 ANQGSEA. The CDR3 loop spans 13 amino acids. The DNA of the CDR3 is TGCAGCGTCGGGGAAGGGGGCTTACGTGGCTACACCTTC. The encoded protein is CSVGEGGLRGYTF.

The chain uses TRBV29-1 and TRBJ2-7; D may be TRBD1 or TRBD2 (5 bases each). The germline V gene encodes CDR1 SQVTM and CDR2 ANQGSEA. The CDR3 spans 14 residues. Trimming took 5 bases from V and 0 from J, leaving 14 bases between them. The CDR3 region has the DNA TGCAGCGTTAATACCAGGGACGGCTCCTACGAGCAGTACTTC. Amino acid sequence: CSVNTRDGSYEQYF.

This clonotype was seen more than once but under ten times. The chain links TRBV11-2 to TRBJ2-3; 8 positions match TRBD2. J was trimmed by 4 bases and V by 1 base; bases with no gene match: 7. Germline CDR1 and CDR2: SGHAT and FQNNGV. The CDR3 is made up of 16 amino acids. The CDR3 sequence: CASSLVGSGMADTQYF. In nucleotides, the CDR3 is TGTGCCAGCAGCTTAGTCGGTAGCGGGATGGCAGATACGCAGTATTTT.

This clonotype was recorded a few times. The chain employs TRBV24-1 and TRBJ1-2; D is perhaps TRBD1 (6 bases). The CDR3 has 16 residues. In germline, CDR1 is KGHDR, CDR2 SFDVKD. V was pared by 7 bases and J by 8 bases, with 25 bases between. The CDR3 DNA reads TGTGCCACCAGCACTAGGAGGACAGCGGGTAGAGAGGGCTACACCTTC. This gives the protein CATSTRRTAGREGYTF.

This clonotype came up many times. The V and J genes are TRBV5-1 and TRBJ1-1; 9 bases fit TRBD1. CDR1 SGHRS and CDR2 YFSETQ come from the germline V gene. The CDR3 contains 16 residues. V trimming: 4 bases; J trimming: 2 bases; junction bases outside the gene matches: 9. This CDR3 is CASSAGTGPGNTEAFF. The CDR3 nucleotides read TGCGCCAGCAGCGCCGGGACAGGGCCGGGAAACACTGAAGCTTTCTTT.

This clonotype has more than one count but fewer than ten. As DNA, the CDR3 is TGTGCCACCAGTGAACGACAGGGATCTGGCTACACCTTC. It is translated as CATSERQGSGYTF. This chain uses TRBV24-1 with TRBJ1-2; 7 nucleotides line up with TRBD1. The CDR3 runs to 13 residues. The germline CDR1 and CDR2 sequences are KGHDR and SFDVKD. J lost 7 bases, V lost 4 bases, and 5 bases had no gene match.

This sequence joins TRBV7-2 and TRBJ2-7, with unresolved D. CDR1 is SGHTA, CDR2 FQGNSA, per germline. This CDR3 has 14 amino acids. V was trimmed by 1 base and J by 2 bases, leaving 9 bases between them. The CDR3 nucleotides read TGTGCCAGCAGCTTAGAGATAGGGCCCTACGAGCAGTACTTC. Its translation is CASSLEIGPYEQYF. Full variable domain (outside the CDR3, taken from reference TRBV7-2 and TRBJ2-7): GAGVSQSPSNKVTEKGKDVELRCDPISGHTALYWYRQSLGQGLEFLIYFQGNSAPDKSGLPSDRFSAERTGGSVSTLTIQRTQQEDSAVYLCASSLEIGPYEQYFGPGTRLTVT.

This clonotype occurred a few times. The chain employs TRBV20-1 and TRBJ1-5; D is undetermined. The germline gives CDR1 DFQATT, CDR2 SNEGSKA (reference sequence). Trimming left V 4 bases short and J 3 bases short, with 7 bases between. This CDR3 region has 12 residues. The CDR3 loop reads CSATQSNQPQHF. CDR3 DNA: TGCAGTGCTACACAGTCCAATCAGCCCCAGCATTTT.

In its sample, this clonotype was seen many times. This rearrangement joins TRBV6-1 to TRBJ2-4; 11 bases line up with TRBD2. Losses at the gene ends were 5 bases for V and 2 bases for J; bases not matched to a gene: 5. The CDR3 covers 16 residues. Germline V gives CDR1 MNHNS, CDR2 SASEGT. CDR3 sequence reads: CASSLTSGGSKNIQYF. In nucleotides, the CDR3 is TGTGCCAGCAGTCTAACTAGCGGGGGTTCCAAAAACATTCAGTACTTC.

The table lists this clonotype with a few counts. V is TRBV28 and J is TRBJ2-7, with D tentatively TRBD2 (6 bases). The CDR3 length is 15 residues. V shed 2 bases and J shed 6 bases, with 17 bases lying between them. The V gene's germline CDR1 is MDHEN and CDR2 SYDVKM. The CDR3 is CASSLGGVANGEQYF. The CDR3 DNA reads TGTGCCAGCAGTTTAGGAGGGGTAGCGAATGGCGAGCAGTACTTC.

J is TRBJ2-6 and V is TRBV28; D gene uncertain. Germline values: CDR1 MDHEN, CDR2 SYDVKM. The CDR3 runs to 18 residues. The V end lost 2 bases, the J end lost 0 bases, and 14 bases lay between the germline ends. The CDR3 loop is CASSLRTAGVSGANVLTF. The CDR3 DNA follows: TGTGCCAGCAGTTTAAGGACCGCCGGAGTCTCTGGGGCCAACGTCCTGACTTTC. The entire variable domain, with the rest obtained from reference TRBV28 and TRBJ2-6, is as follows: DVKVTQSSRYLVKRTGEKVFLECVQDMDHENMFWYRQDPGLGLRLIYFSYDVKMKEKGDIPEGYSVSREKKERFSLILESASTNQTSMYLCASSLRTAGVSGANVLTFGAGSRLTVL.

This clonotype was seen only a few times. The rearrangement links TRBV20-1 to TRBJ2-3; D gene uncertain. Germline assignment: CDR1 DFQATT and CDR2 SNEGSKA (reference sequence). V shed 0 bases and J shed 5 bases, with 9 bases lying between them. The CDR3 spans 13 residues. CDR3 sequence: CSARDWVIDTQYF. The CDR3 DNA is TGCAGTGCTAGAGATTGGGTAATAGATACGCAGTATTTT.